The present TCR beta chain was sequenced within a study of CD8 T cells in Susac syndrome. General study findings and limits: It was acknowledged in the study that the number of individuals who were included in its TCR sequencing and HLA analysis was relatively small.

The CDR3 is made up of 17 amino acids. Germline lookup yields CDR1 SGHAT and CDR2 FQNNGV. Sequencing targeted TCR beta in blood CD8+ and CD4+ T cells. The authors negatively isolated CD8+ and CD4+ T cells and FACS-enriched TEMRA cells. Roughly 0.45 to 1 ug RNA was reverse transcribed with random hexamers. Multiplex PCR with immunoSEQ amplified the TCR beta CDR3 across 54 Vbeta and 13 Jbeta. MiXCR was run by TCRdb on the immunoSEQ multiplex PCR reads, yielding one entry per CDR3 protein. There are just over 300,000 distinct CDR3 sequences in the sample; 92% occur only once, and about 0.063% lies in the top ten. As concerns this clonotype: What it binds is not known. One end of the junction fails to match germline, which may point to a read error.

The clonotype was recovered from a human donor with multiple sclerosis. Sequencing input: CD4+ T cells from PBMCs. The genes are TRBV11-2 and TRBJ2-2; TRBD2 aligns across 7 bases. CDR3 sequence (DNA): TGTACCAGCAGCTCGATATCGTCCAGGGAGGGATCCGGGGAGCTGTTTTTT. It specifies CTSSSISSREGSGELFF.